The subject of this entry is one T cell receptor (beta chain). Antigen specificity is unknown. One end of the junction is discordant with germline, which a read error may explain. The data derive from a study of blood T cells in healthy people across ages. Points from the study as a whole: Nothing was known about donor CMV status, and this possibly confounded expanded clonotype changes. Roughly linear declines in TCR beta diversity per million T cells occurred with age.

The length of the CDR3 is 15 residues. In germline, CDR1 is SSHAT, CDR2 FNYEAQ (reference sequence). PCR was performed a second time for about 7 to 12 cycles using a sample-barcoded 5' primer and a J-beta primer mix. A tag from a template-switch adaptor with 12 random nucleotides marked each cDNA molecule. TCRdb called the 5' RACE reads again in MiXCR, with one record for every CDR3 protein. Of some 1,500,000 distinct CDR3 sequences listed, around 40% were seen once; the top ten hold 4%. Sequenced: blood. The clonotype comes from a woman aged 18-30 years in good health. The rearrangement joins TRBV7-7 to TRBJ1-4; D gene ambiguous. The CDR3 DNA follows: TGTGCTAGCAGCTTATCAGCCCGGGCTAATGAAAAACTGTTTTTT. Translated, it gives CASSLSARANEKLFF.